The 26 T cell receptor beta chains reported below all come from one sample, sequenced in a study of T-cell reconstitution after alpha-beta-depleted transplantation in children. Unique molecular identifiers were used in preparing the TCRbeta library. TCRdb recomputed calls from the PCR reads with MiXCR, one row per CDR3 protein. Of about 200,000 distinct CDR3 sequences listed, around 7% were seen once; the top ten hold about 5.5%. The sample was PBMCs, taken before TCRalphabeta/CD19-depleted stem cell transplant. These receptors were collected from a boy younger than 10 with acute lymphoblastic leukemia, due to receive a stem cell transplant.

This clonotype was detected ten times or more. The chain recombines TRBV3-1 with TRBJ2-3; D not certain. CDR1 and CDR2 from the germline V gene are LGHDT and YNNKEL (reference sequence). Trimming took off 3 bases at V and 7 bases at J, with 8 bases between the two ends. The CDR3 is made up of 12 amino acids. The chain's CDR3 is CASSHFSYTQYF. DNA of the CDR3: TGTGCCAGCAGCCATTTTAGCTATACGCAGTATTTT.

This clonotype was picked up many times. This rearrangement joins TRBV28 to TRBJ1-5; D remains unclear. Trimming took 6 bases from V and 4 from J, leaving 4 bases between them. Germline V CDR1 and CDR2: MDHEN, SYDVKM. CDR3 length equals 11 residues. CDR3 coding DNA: TGTGCCAGCAGCAGGAATCAGCCCCAGCATTTT. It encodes CASSRNQPQHF.

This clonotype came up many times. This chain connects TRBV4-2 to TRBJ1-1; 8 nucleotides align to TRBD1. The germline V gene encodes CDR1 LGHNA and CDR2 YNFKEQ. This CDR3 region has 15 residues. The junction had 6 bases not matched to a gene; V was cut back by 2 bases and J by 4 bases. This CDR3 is CASSQPRDRSTEAFF. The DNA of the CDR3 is TGTGCCAGCAGCCAACCCCGGGACAGGTCCACTGAAGCTTTCTTT.

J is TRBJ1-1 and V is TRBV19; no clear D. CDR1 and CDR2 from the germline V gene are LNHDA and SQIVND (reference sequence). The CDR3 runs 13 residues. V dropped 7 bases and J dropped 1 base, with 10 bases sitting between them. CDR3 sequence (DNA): TGTGCCAGTACCCGTGAGGGGAACACTGAAGCTTTCTTT. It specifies CASTREGNTEAFF.

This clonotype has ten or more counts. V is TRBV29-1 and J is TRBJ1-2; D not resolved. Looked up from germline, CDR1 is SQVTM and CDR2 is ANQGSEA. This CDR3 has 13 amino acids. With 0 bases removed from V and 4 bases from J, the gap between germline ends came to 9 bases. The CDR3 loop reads CSVEDPQSYGYTF. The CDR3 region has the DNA TGCAGCGTTGAAGATCCTCAGAGCTATGGCTACACCTTC.

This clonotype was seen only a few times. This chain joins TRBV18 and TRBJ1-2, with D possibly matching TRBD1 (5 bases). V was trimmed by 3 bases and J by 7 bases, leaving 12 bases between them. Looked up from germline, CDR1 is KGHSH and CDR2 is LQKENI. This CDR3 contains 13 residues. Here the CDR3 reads CASSPAGDGGYTF. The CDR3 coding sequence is TGTGCCAGCTCACCGGCGGGGGACGGTGGCTACACCTTC.

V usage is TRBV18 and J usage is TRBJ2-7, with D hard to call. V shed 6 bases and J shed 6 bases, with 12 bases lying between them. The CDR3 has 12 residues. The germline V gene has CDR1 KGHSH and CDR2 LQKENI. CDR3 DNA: TGTGCCAGCTCGACGACTTCCCTCGAGCAGTACTTC. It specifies CASSTTSLEQYF.

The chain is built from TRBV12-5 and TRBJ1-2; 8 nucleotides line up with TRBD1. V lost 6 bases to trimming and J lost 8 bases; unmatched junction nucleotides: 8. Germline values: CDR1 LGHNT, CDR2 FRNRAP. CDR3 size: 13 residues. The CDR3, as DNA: TGTGCTAGTGGCCTCGGACAGGGTGGCGGCTACACCTTC. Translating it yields CASGLGQGGGYTF.

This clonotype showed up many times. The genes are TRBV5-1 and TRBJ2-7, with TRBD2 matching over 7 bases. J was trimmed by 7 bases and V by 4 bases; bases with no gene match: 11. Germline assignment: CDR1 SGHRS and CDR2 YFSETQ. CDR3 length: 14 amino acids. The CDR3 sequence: CASSPSGTRVEQYF. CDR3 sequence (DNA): TGCGCCAGCAGCCCGAGCGGGACCCGAGTGGAGCAGTACTTC.

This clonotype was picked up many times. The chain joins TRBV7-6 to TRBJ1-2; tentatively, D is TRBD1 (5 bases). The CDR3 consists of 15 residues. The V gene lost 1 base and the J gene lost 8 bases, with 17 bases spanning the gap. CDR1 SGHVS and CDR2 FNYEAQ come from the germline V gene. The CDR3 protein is CASSLERDSRKGYTF. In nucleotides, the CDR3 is TGTGCCAGCAGCTTAGAGCGGGACTCACGGAAGGGCTACACCTTC.

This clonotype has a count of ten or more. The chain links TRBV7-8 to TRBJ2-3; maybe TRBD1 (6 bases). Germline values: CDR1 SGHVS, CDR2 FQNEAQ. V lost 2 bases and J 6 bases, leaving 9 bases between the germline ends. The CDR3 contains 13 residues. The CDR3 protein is CASSLTGPDTQYF. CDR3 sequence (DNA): TGTGCCAGCAGCTTAACAGGGCCCGATACGCAGTATTTT.

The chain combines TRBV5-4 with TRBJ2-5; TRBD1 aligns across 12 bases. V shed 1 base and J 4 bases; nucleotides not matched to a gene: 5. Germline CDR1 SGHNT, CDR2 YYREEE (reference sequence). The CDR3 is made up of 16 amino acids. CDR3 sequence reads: CASSLPGQGAGETQYF. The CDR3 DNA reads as TGTGCCAGCAGCTTGCCGGGACAGGGGGCCGGAGAGACCCAGTACTTC.

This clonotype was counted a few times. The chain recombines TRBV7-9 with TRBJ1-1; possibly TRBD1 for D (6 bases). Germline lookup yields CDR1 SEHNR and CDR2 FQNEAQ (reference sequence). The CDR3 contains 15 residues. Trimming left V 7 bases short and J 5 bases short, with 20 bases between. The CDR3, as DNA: TGTGCCAGCACCCAAGGGGGGGGCGGCTTTACTGAAGCTTTCTTT. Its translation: CASTQGGGGFTEAFF.

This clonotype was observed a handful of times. Written as DNA, the CDR3 is TGCGCCAGCAGCCTGGGGTCGCGGGAGGGAGAGACCCAGTACTTC. Its translation: CASSLGSREGETQYF. V is TRBV5-1 and J is TRBJ2-5, with 9 bases aligning to TRBD2. The V and J ends lost 4 bases and 4 bases, in that order; junction bases with no gene match: 8. From germline, CDR1 is SGHRS and CDR2 YFSETQ. The CDR3 is 15 amino acids.

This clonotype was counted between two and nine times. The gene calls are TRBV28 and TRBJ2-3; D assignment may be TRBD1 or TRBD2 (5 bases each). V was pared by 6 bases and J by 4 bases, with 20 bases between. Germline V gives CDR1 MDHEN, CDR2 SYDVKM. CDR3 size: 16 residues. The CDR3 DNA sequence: TGTGCCAGCAGCCGGGGCCGATGGGGGTCCGCAGATACGCAGTATTTT. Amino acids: CASSRGRWGSADTQYF.

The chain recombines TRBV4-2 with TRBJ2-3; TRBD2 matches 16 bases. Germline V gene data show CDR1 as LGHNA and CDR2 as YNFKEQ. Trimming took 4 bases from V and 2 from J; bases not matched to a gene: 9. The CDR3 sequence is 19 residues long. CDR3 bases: TGTGCCAGCAGCCCTAGTGGGACTAGCGGGGGGGTGGTCACAGATACGCAGTATTTT. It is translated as CASSPSGTSGGVVTDTQYF.

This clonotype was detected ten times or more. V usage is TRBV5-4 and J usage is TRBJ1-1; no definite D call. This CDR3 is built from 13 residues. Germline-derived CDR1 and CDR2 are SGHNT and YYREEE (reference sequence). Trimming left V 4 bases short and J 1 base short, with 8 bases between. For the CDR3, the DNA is TGTGCCAGCAGCGCGAAACCGAACACTGAAGCTTTCTTT. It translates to CASSAKPNTEAFF.

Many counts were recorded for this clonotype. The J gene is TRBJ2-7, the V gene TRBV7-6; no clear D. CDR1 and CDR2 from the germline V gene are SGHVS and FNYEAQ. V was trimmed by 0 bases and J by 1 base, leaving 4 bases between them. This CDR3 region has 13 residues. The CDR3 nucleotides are TGTGCCAGCAGCTTAGCGATTTCCTACGAGCAGTACTTC. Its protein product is CASSLAISYEQYF.

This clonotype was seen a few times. For the CDR3, the DNA is TGCAGTGCTGATTCCCGGGACATTCCTAGCAATCAGCCCCAGCATTTT. The encoded protein is CSADSRDIPSNQPQHF. The chain recombines TRBV20-1 with TRBJ1-5; weak D call: TRBD1 (6 bases). Germline values: CDR1 DFQATT, CDR2 SNEGSKA (reference sequence). V was pared by 5 bases and J by 0 bases, with 17 bases between. The CDR3 consists of 16 residues.

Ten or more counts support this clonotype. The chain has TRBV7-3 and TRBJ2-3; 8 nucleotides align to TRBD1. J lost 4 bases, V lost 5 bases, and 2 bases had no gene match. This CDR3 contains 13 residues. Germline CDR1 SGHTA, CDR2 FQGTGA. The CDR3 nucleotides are TGTGCCAGCAGCACGACAGGGGCAGATACGCAGTATTTT. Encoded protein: CASSTTGADTQYF. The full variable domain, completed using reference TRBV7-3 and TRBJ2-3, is GAGVSQTPSNKVTEKGKYVELRCDPISGHTALYWYRQSLGQGPEFLIYFQGTGAADDSGLPNDRFFAVRPEGSVSTLKIQRTERGDSAVYLCASSTTGADTQYFGPGTRLTVL.

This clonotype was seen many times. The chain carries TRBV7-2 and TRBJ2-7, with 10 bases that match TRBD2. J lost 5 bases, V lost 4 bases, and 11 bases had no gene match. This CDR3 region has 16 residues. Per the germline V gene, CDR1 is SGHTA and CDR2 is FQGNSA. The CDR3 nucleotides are TGTGCCAGCAGCTCCCCTAGCGGGAGACGGTGGCACGAGCAGTACTTC. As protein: CASSSPSGRRWHEQYF.

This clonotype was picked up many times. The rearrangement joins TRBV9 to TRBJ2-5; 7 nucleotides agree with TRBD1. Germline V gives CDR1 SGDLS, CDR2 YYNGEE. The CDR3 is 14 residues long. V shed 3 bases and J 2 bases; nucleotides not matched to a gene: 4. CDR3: CASSGGTAQETQYF. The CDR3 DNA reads TGTGCCAGCAGCGGAGGGACAGCACAAGAGACCCAGTACTTC.

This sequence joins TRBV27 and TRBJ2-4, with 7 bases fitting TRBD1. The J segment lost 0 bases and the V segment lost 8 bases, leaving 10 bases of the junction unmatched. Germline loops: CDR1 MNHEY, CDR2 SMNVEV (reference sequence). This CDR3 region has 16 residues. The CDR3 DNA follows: TGTGCCAGCCGGGACAGAGGACACCTAGCCAAAAACATTCAGTACTTC. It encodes CASRDRGHLAKNIQYF.

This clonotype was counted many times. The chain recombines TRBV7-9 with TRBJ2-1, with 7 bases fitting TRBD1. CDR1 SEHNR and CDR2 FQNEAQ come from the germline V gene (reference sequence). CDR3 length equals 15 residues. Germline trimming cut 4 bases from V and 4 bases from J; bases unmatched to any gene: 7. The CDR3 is CASSSPGQNYNEQFF. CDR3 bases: TGTGCCAGCAGCTCCCCGGGACAGAATTACAATGAGCAGTTCTTC.

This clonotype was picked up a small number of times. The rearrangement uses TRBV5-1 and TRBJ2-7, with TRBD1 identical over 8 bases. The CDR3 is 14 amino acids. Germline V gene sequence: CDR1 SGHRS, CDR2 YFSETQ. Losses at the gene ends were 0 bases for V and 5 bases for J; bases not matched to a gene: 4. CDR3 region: CASSLAQGADEQYF. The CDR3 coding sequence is TGCGCCAGCAGCTTGGCTCAGGGGGCCGACGAGCAGTACTTC.

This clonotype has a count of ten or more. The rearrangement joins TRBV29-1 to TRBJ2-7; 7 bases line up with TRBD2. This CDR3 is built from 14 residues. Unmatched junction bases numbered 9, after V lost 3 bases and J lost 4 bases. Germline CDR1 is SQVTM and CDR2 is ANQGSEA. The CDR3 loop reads CSVEGGNEPYEQYF. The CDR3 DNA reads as TGCAGCGTTGAGGGAGGGAATGAGCCATACGAGCAGTACTTC.